Sequencing of this T cell receptor beta chain was carried out in a study of cytomegalovirus exposure and HLA in healthy donors. Study-wide results and caveats: A later analysis linked a missense variant in DCLRE1C to the trimming of TCR beta V and J genes.

The PCR employed 60 Vbeta primers together with 13 Jbeta primers. Profiling relied on immunoSEQ multiplex PCR, and the TCRdb table lists in-frame clones only, not all of them. The data contain 150,000 to 200,000 clones, 80% of them seen just once; the ten biggest clones take up under 1.5%. As to this clone: Its target is unknown.

V was clipped by 3 bases and J by 5 bases, with 16 bases between them. The CDR3 is made up of 15 amino acids. The germline CDR1 and CDR2 sequences are KGHSH and LQKENI. Specimen: PBMCs. This receptor was taken from a girl under 18 in good health and CMV-seropositive. J is TRBJ1-1 and V is TRBV18, with D possibly matching TRBD1 (5 bases). The CDR3 region has the DNA TGTGCCAGCTCACCCCAGGGAGGAAGGGGTACTGAAGCTTTCTTT. Its protein is CASSPQGGRGTEAFF.